Shown below are 31 T cell receptor beta chains from a single sample sequenced in a study of T cells in Graves' hyperthyroidism and ophthalmopathy. The TCR beta CDR3 regions underwent amplification using RNA transcripts as the source. In the first-round RT-PCR of the TCR CDR3, the HTBI primer set was used. MiXCR, run by TCRdb on the multiplex PCR reads, gives a single entry per CDR3 protein. The table includes some 600,000 distinct CDR3 sequences, 46% detected once. The sequenced material came from peripheral blood or thyroid tissue (not recorded which). These receptors were collected from a young woman with Graves' hyperthyroidism.

This clonotype was counted ten times or more. The genes are TRBV15 and TRBJ1-5, with 12 bases fitting TRBD1. V lost 6 bases, J lost 3 bases, and 3 bases stayed unmatched. The CDR3 has 15 amino acids. CDR1 and CDR2 from the germline V gene are LNHNV and YYDKDF (reference sequence). The CDR3 reads CATSRDRGLNQPQHF. CDR3 nucleotide sequence: TGTGCCACCAGTAGGGACAGGGGGCTCAATCAGCCCCAGCATTTT.

Regarding this clonotype: A junction end diverges from the germline sequence, so it may reflect a read error. This chain links TRBV2 with TRBJ2-7; a possible D gene is TRBD2 (7 bases). The germline CDR1 and CDR2 sequences are SNHLY and FYNNEI. The CDR3 runs to 18 residues. The CDR3 here is CAISEGSGKTLGAYEQYF. As DNA, the CDR3 is TGTGCCATCAGTGAGGGGAGCGGGAAAACCCTGGGGGCATACGAGCAGTACTTC.

This rearrangement joins TRBV29-1 to TRBJ2-3; D gene unclear. The CDR3 runs 12 residues. The germline V gene has CDR1 SQVTM and CDR2 ANQGSEA. Trimming removed 6 bases at V and 5 bases at J, with 12 bases between. CDR3 DNA sequence: TGCAGCGTCCCCCGAGGTGTAGATACGCAGTATTTT. Translation gives CSVPRGVDTQYF.

The V and J genes are TRBV24-1 and TRBJ2-5, with TRBD1 matching over 10 bases. CDR3 size: 17 residues. CDR1 and CDR2 (germline): KGHDR, SFDVKD. V lost 8 bases and J lost 2; bases outside the gene matches: 13. In nucleotides, the CDR3 is TGTGCCACCACTGCCGAGGACAGGGGGAGGGTACAAGAGACCCAGTACTTC. This translates into CATTAEDRGRVQETQYF.

This chain uses TRBV19 with TRBJ1-5; 10 nucleotides match TRBD1. Germline V gene lookup returns CDR1 LNHDA and CDR2 SQIVND (reference sequence). This CDR3 has 16 residues. J was trimmed by 0 bases and V by 6 bases; bases with no gene match: 5. The CDR3 loop reads CASSDRGPYSNQPQHF. Written as DNA, the CDR3 is TGTGCCAGTAGCGACAGGGGGCCGTATAGCAATCAGCCCCAGCATTTT. The full variable domain, in which reference TRBV19 and TRBJ1-5 provide the parts outside the CDR3, is DGGITQSPKYLFRKEGQNVTLSCEQNLNHDAMYWYRQDPGQGLRLIYYSQIVNDFQKGDIAEGYSVSREKKESFPLTVTSAQKNPTAFYLCASSDRGPYSNQPQHFGDGTRLSIL.

The V call is TRBV10-3, the J call TRBJ2-7; 7 bases map to TRBD1. The CDR3 has 15 residues. Germline loops: CDR1 ENHRY, CDR2 SYGVKD. Germline trimming cut 10 bases from V and 0 bases from J; bases unmatched to any gene: 12. The DNA for the CDR3 is TGTGCCAGCAGGGGCGGACAGGCCTTCTCCTACGAGCAGTACTTC. This codes for CASRGGQAFSYEQYF.

The rearrangement joins TRBV7-2 to TRBJ2-6, with D perhaps TRBD1 or TRBD2 (6 bases each). CDR3 length: 18 amino acids. The V gene lost 3 bases and the J gene lost 0 bases, with 15 bases spanning the gap. Germline V gene sequence: CDR1 SGHTA, CDR2 FQGNSA. The CDR3 sequence is CASSLVGGQSSGANVLTF. As DNA, the CDR3 is TGTGCCAGCAGCTTGGTTGGGGGGCAAAGCTCTGGGGCCAACGTCCTGACTTTC.

V gene TRBV9 combines with J gene TRBJ1-4, with unresolved D. The germline V gene encodes CDR1 SGDLS and CDR2 YYNGEE. Trimming pared 4 bases from V and 5 bases from J, leaving 12 bases between. The CDR3 covers 14 residues. The CDR3 DNA is TGTGCCAGCAGCCGCCGCGGACCCAATGAAAAACTGTTTTTT. It specifies CASSRRGPNEKLFF. The variable domain in full, with the rest retrieved from reference TRBV9 and TRBJ1-4, is DSGVTQTPKHLITATGQRVTLRCSPRSGDLSVYWYQQSLDQGLQFLIQYYNGEERAKGNILERFSAQQFPDLHSELNLSSLELGDSALYFCASSRRGPNEKLFFGSGTQLSVL.

This clonotype was counted at least ten times. This chain joins TRBV7-9 and TRBJ1-3; D unresolved. V lost 5 bases and J 3 bases, leaving 5 bases between the germline ends. Germline V gene data show CDR1 as SEHNR and CDR2 as FQNEAQ (reference sequence). The CDR3 loop spans 12 amino acids. Here the CDR3 reads CASSLLGNTIYF. CDR3 DNA: TGTGCCAGCAGCCTCCTTGGAAACACCATATATTTT. The variable domain in full, with the rest retrieved from reference TRBV7-9 and TRBJ1-3, is DTGVSQNPRHKITKRGQNVTFRCDPISEHNRLYWYRQTLGQGPEFLTYFQNEAQLEKSRLLSDRFSAERPKGSFSTLEIQRTEQGDSAMYLCASSLLGNTIYFGEGSWLTVV.

The V and J genes are TRBV2 and TRBJ1-2; 9 bases agree with TRBD1. CDR1 is SNHLY and CDR2 is FYNNEI in the germline V gene. Trimming cost V 6 bases and J 3 bases; bases outside gene matches: 8. The CDR3 is 15 residues long. The CDR3 here is CASSAPGTGHYGYTF. In DNA, the CDR3 is TGTGCCAGCAGCGCTCCCGGGACAGGGCACTATGGCTACACCTTC.

Notes on this clonotype: This likely comes from a read error, as the CDR3 has no conserved phenylalanine or tryptophan at its end. Because the CDR3's place on the DNA is in doubt, the DNA is left out and the CDR3 is given as listed by TCRdb. V usage is TRBV29-1 and J usage is TRBJ2-2. Germline CDR1 and CDR2: SQVTM and ANQGSEA. The CDR3 contains 12 residues when both ends are counted. The CDR3 spells CSVEGKHRGAVV.

This chain connects TRBV29-1 to TRBJ1-6; D is unresolved. CDR1 is SQVTM, CDR2 ANQGSEA, per germline. The CDR3 runs 10 residues. V was trimmed by 6 bases and J by 10 bases, leaving 7 bases between them. The CDR3 DNA follows: TGCAGCGTCCGGACGTCACCCCTCCACTTT. Residues: CSVRTSPLHF.

In regard to this clonotype: A much larger clonotype is one base distant, so this may be a read error. The chain uses TRBV20-1 and TRBJ2-5; 9 positions match TRBD2. Germline-derived CDR1 and CDR2 are DFQATT and SNEGSKA (reference sequence). This CDR3 is built from 16 residues. The trim removed 0 bases at V and 4 bases at J, leaving 9 bases unmatched. The DNA for the CDR3 is TGCAGTGCTAGAGACGTCTCGGGACTAGCAGCAGAGACCCAGTACTTC. It yields the protein CSARDVSGLAAETQYF.

The chain carries TRBV2 and TRBJ2-6; D ambiguous. Trimming left V 9 bases short and J 2 bases short, with 20 bases between. Germline CDR1 SNHLY, CDR2 FYNNEI. The CDR3 loop spans 17 amino acids. The CDR3 protein is CASSDTPLQTGANVLTF. Written as DNA, the CDR3 is TGTGCCAGTTCTGACACCCCGCTTCAAACTGGGGCCAACGTCCTGACTTTC.

This clonotype was seen a few times. The V and J genes are TRBV29-1 and TRBJ1-4; D is possibly TRBD1 (5 bases). This CDR3 region has 13 residues. V dropped 5 bases and J dropped 3 bases, with 10 bases sitting between them. The germline V gene has CDR1 SQVTM and CDR2 ANQGSEA. CDR3 protein: CSVQTAANEKLFF. In DNA form, the CDR3 reads TGCAGCGTTCAGACAGCAGCTAATGAAAAACTGTTTTTT.

This clonotype has just a few counts. The rearrangement links TRBV9 to TRBJ1-3; D remains unclear. Per the germline V gene, CDR1 is SGDLS and CDR2 is YYNGEE. There are 15 residues in the CDR3. Trimming pared 1 base from V and 0 bases from J, leaving 8 bases between. The CDR3: CASSVKRASGNTIYF. The DNA for the CDR3 is TGTGCCAGCAGCGTAAAACGGGCCTCTGGAAACACCATATATTTT.

This clonotype has a handful of counts. The chain uses TRBV10-3 and TRBJ1-1; tentatively, D is TRBD1 (6 bases). Trimming left V 6 bases short and J 4 bases short, with 9 bases between. CDR1 is ENHRY and CDR2 is SYGVKD in the germline V gene. The CDR3 extends over 12 amino acids. In DNA, the CDR3 is TGTGCCATCAGGGAGGGGGGCACTGAAGCTTTCTTT. Its translation is CAIREGGTEAFF.

V is TRBV10-3 and J is TRBJ1-1, with D possibly TRBD1 on 6 matching bases. With 10 bases removed from V and 4 bases from J, the gap between germline ends came to 19 bases. Germline V CDR1 and CDR2: ENHRY, SYGVKD. The CDR3 runs 14 residues. CDR3 nucleotide sequence: TGTGCCAGCAGAGACACAGGGATCTCCACTGAAGCTTTCTTT. This codes for CASRDTGISTEAFF.

The gene calls are TRBV6-6 and TRBJ2-5; 11 bases match TRBD2. This CDR3 contains 15 residues. The germline gives CDR1 MNHNY, CDR2 SVGAGI (reference sequence). Trimming cost V 5 bases and J 2 bases; bases outside gene matches: 4. CDR3 nucleotides: TGTGCCAGCAGTGGGACTAGCGGACTTCAAGAGACCCAGTACTTC. Translated, it gives CASSGTSGLQETQYF.

In this sample, this clonotype turned up many times. This chain connects TRBV2 to TRBJ2-7, with TRBD2 as a possible D gene (6 bases). Germline loops: CDR1 SNHLY, CDR2 FYNNEI. Trimming pared 6 bases from V and 3 bases from J, leaving 15 bases between. This CDR3 comprises 14 residues. In DNA form, the CDR3 reads TGTGCCAGCAGGGGCGGGACGTTTGACTACGAGCAGTACTTC. Encoded protein: CASRGGTFDYEQYF. The entire variable domain, with the rest obtained from reference TRBV2 and TRBJ2-7, is as follows: EPEVTQTPSHQVTQMGQEVILRCVPISNHLYFYWYRQILGQKVEFLVSFYNNEISEKSEIFDDQFSVERPDGSNFTLKIRSTKLEDSAMYFCASRGGTFDYEQYFGPGTRLTVT.

This clonotype was detected only a few times. The rearrangement uses TRBV25-1 and TRBJ1-2; tentatively, D is TRBD1 (6 bases). The length of the CDR3 is 14 residues. CDR1 is MGHDK, CDR2 SYGVNS, per germline. CDR3 DNA sequence: TGTGCTAGAGCCGTCGGCGGGGGGCTTTATGGCTACACCTTC. Protein product: CARAVGGGLYGYTF.

This clonotype has ten or more counts. The genes are TRBV29-1 and TRBJ1-1; D not certain. V was clipped by 6 bases and J by 5 bases, with 13 bases between them. CDR3 length: 12 residues. Germline CDR1 and CDR2: SQVTM and ANQGSEA. The CDR3 bases are TGCAGCGTAGACGCTCCGGTGACTGAAGCTTTCTTT. Protein: CSVDAPVTEAFF.

This clonotype appeared a single time. The chain joins TRBV12-3 or TRBV12-4 to TRBJ2-5; D gene ambiguous. The V end lost 3 bases, the J end lost 5 bases, and 13 bases lay between the germline ends. The CDR3 loop spans 14 amino acids. The CDR3 sequence is CASSFSPLGETQYF. CDR3 in DNA: TGTGCCAGCAGTTTCTCCCCCCTGGGGGAGACCCAGTACTTC.

The chain is built from TRBV19 and TRBJ2-5; D is ambiguous. This CDR3 is built from 13 residues. Germline V gene sequence: CDR1 LNHDA, CDR2 SQIVND (reference sequence). Trimming pared 4 bases from V and 4 bases from J, leaving 10 bases between. The CDR3 region is CASSNRLSETQYF. The CDR3 nucleotides read TGTGCCAGTAGTAATCGGCTATCAGAGACCCAGTACTTC.

As for this clonotype: This sequence may be a read error, since a much larger clone differs from it by one base. This rearrangement joins TRBV29-1 to TRBJ1-2; D is unresolved. The CDR3 consists of 14 residues. V lost 6 bases and J 4 bases, leaving 18 bases between the germline ends. Germline CDR1 and CDR2: SQVTM and ANQGSEA. In nucleotides, the CDR3 is TGCAGCGTCATCCGCGGGTGGCTTAGCTATGGCTACACCTTC. Its protein is CSVIRGWLSYGYTF.

This clonotype came up many times. The V call is TRBV29-1, the J call TRBJ2-7; 16 nucleotides agree with TRBD2. Germline V gene sequence: CDR1 SQVTM, CDR2 ANQGSEA. Unmatched junction bases numbered 6, after V lost 6 bases and J lost 4 bases. The CDR3 consists of 15 residues. CDR3: CSVQGLAGGQYEQYF. In DNA, the CDR3 is TGCAGCGTCCAGGGACTAGCGGGAGGGCAATACGAGCAGTACTTC.

This clonotype has only a few counts. A much larger clone lies one base from this, so it may be a read error. The chain couples TRBV7-2 to TRBJ2-5; D gene unclear. With 3 bases removed from V and 3 bases from J, the gap between germline ends came to 5 bases. CDR1 SGHTA and CDR2 FQGNSA come from the germline V gene. This CDR3 comprises 12 residues. The chain's CDR3 is CASSFRKETQYF. DNA for the CDR3: TGTGCCAGCAGCTTCCGAAAAGAGACCCAGTACTTC.

The sample holds many counts of this clonotype. The chain recombines TRBV29-1 with TRBJ1-5; no firm D call. The CDR3 has 13 residues. From germline, CDR1 is SQVTM and CDR2 ANQGSEA. Trimming pared 1 base from V and 3 bases from J, leaving 7 bases between. The CDR3 bases are TGCAGCGTTGAAGGAGGTCCCAATCAGCCCCAGCATTTT. It translates to CSVEGGPNQPQHF.

The chain has TRBV29-1 and TRBJ1-5, with 9 nucleotides matching TRBD1. The ends lost 4 bases at V and 10 bases at J; junction bases unmatched: 5. This CDR3 comprises 12 residues. The germline gives CDR1 SQVTM, CDR2 ANQGSEA. DNA of the CDR3: TGCAGCGTTGTGGGACAGGGTAGTCCCCAGCATTTT. It is translated as CSVVGQGSPQHF.

This clonotype was observed at least ten times. The gene calls are TRBV19 and TRBJ2-7, with TRBD2 matching over 11 bases. CDR1 LNHDA and CDR2 SQIVND come from the germline V gene (reference sequence). The CDR3 is made up of 15 amino acids. V gave up 6 bases and J gave up 3 bases; unmatched junction bases: 7. Here the CDR3 reads CASRTSGMGNYEQYF. CDR3 DNA: TGTGCCAGTAGGACTAGCGGGATGGGTAACTACGAGCAGTACTTC. The whole variable domain, remainder taken from reference TRBV19 and TRBJ2-7, is DGGITQSPKYLFRKEGQNVTLSCEQNLNHDAMYWYRQDPGQGLRLIYYSQIVNDFQKGDIAEGYSVSREKKESFPLTVTSAQKNPTAFYLCASRTSGMGNYEQYFGPGTRLTVT.

Notes on this clonotype: The conserved final phenylalanine or tryptophan is absent from the CDR3, which likely points to a read error. It is unclear where the CDR3 begins or ends on the DNA, so no DNA is shown, and the CDR3 is as TCRdb lists it. This chain joins TRBV7-8 and TRBJ1-5; TRBD1 is the table's D call and was not checked against the DNA. In germline, CDR1 is SGHVS, CDR2 FQNEAQ. The CDR3 is 10 residues long, ends included. This CDR3 is CASSLGGTGI.